A single sample gave rise to the 2 T cell receptor beta chains below, sequenced in a study of tissue T cells after allogeneic stem cell transplantation. Data came from immunoSEQ multiplex PCR; TCRdb stores just in-frame clones and leaves some out. Of 6,000 to 8,500 clones in the sample, roughly half were seen once. Time point specified: mouse harvest day 7 after allogeneic transplant. Mouse grafts combined 10^7 T-cell-depleted bone marrow cells with 10^6 splenic CD5+ T cells. The sequenced sample was lymph node tissue. The source of these receptors is a female BALB/c mouse given C57BL/6 T cells with graft-versus-host disease after an allogeneic hematopoietic cell transplant.

This clone showed up just a few times. Gene names are mouse gene names. Sequencing ends 1 residue short of the CDR3 end; the germline J gene provides the rest. This chain links TRBV24 with TRBJ2-1, with D perhaps TRBD1 (6 bases). The CDR3 loop spans 14 amino acids. The ends were cut back, 3 bases at V and 4 bases at J, with 10 bases in the middle. Germline assignment: CDR1 KGHTA and CDR2 FRNEEI. CDR3 DNA (partial): TGTGCCAGCAGTCTTCCGGGACAATATGCTGAGCAGTTC. This translates into CASSLPGQYAEQF. The full CDR3 protein reads CASSLPGQYAEQFF.

Worth noting for this clone: The genes and germline here are from mouse. Sequencing ends 1 residue short of the CDR3 end; the germline J gene provides the rest. The rearrangement uses TRBV16 and TRBJ1-1; the D is unclear. The CDR3 spans 12 residues. The germline V gene encodes CDR1 SGHSA and CDR2 FRNQAP. The V end was cut by 3 bases, the J end by 4 bases, with 6 bases between. The CDR3 here is CASSFEGTEVFF. The covered CDR3 bases are TGTGCAAGCAGCTTCGAGGGCACAGAAGTCTTC.